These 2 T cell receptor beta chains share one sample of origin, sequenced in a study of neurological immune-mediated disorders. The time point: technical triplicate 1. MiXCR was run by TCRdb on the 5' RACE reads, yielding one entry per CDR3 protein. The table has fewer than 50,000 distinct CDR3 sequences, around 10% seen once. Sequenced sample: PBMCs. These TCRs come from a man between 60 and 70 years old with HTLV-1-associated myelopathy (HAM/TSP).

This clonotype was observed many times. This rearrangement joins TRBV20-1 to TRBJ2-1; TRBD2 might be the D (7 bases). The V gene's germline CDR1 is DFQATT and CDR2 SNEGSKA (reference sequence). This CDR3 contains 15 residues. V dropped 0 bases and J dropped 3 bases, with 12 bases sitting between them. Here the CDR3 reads CSARDGGGRYNEQFF. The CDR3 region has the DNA TGCAGTGCTAGAGATGGGGGGGGCCGCTACAATGAGCAGTTCTTC.

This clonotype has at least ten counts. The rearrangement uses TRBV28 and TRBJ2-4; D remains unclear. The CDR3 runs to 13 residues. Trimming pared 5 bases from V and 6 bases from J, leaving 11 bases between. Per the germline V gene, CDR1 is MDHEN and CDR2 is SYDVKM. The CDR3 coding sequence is TGTGCCAGCAGTCTTGGGTCTACAAACATTCAGTACTTC. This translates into CASSLGSTNIQYF.